The entry below describes one T cell receptor beta chain. Germline V gives CDR1 SNHLY, CDR2 FYNNEI. This CDR3 contains 23 residues. V shed 0 bases and J 0 bases; nucleotides not matched to a gene: 16. This entry belongs to a study of blood T cell repertoires in COVID-19. Source study methods: Reference gene primer amplification gave estimated nucleated cell counts. TCRdb's table, derived via immunoSEQ multiplex PCR, lists solely in-frame clones and lacks some. Clone size and V and J calls were adopted from that table, with D and trimming inferred from the DNA. Of some 290,000 clones detected, 85% to 95% appear once; the ten largest clones hold about 4%.

This receptor was identified in a woman aged 30 to 39 who had been exposed to COVID-19. What was sequenced was PBMCs or T cells enriched from blood (not recorded which). The chain employs TRBV2 and TRBJ2-3, with 15 bases identical to TRBD2. The CDR3 region is CASSEALGLRGLAGGTSTDTQYF. The CDR3 DNA is TGTGCCAGCAGTGAAGCGCTGGGACTGAGGGGACTAGCGGGGGGAACTAGCACAGATACGCAGTATTTT.